This T cell receptor beta chain was captured in a study of CXCR3-negative and CXCR3-positive naive CD8 T cells. Study conclusions and caveats: Whereas memory cells differed, naive CXCR3-negative and CXCR3-positive cells shared similar TRBV-TRBJ usage.

In regard to this clonotype: Its antigen is unidentified.

TRB cDNA was prepared as libraries by UMI-labeled 5' RACE. With the 5' RACE reads reprocessed, TCRdb shows one record per CDR3 protein and no DNA. There are 100,000 to 150,000 distinct CDR3 sequences in the sample, with approximately 0.46% held by the top ten. The CDR3 is 11 amino acids. Germline-derived CDR1 and CDR2 are LNHNV and YYDKDF (reference sequence). This chain links TRBV15 with TRBJ2-5. The TCR sequence derives from a human donor in good health. Some clones in this sample may be carry-over from other donors' samples. Sequenced input: naive CXCR3- CD8+ T cells from blood. Subset described: CD45RO-CCR7+CD27+CD95- naive CD8+ T cells lacking CXCR3 (TNR3-). This CDR3 is CATSRQETQYF.